One and the same sample provided the 3 T cell receptor beta chains below, sequenced in a study of T-cell memory formation after mild COVID-19. TCRdb redid the calling of the 5' RACE reads with MiXCR, one entry per CDR3 protein. The table has some 250,000 distinct CDR3 sequences, over 9% seen once. The sample taken for sequencing was PBMCs or a T cell subset sorted from them (not recorded which). All receptors come from a man between 18 and 35 years old who had mild COVID-19 (a few samples of this study predate the infection). Cell type and time point are not known.

The chain is built from TRBV12-3 or TRBV12-4 and TRBJ2-2, with TRBD1 matching 7 bases. This CDR3 is 15 amino acids long. With V trimmed by 3 bases and J by 4 bases, 5 bases remained unmatched. The CDR3 spells CASSFQTGSTGELFF. CDR3 coding DNA: TGTGCCAGCAGTTTTCAGACAGGGAGCACCGGGGAGCTGTTTTTT.

The chain carries TRBV5-5 and TRBJ1-4; the match to TRBD1 covers 12 bases. The CDR3 sequence is 16 residues long. The J segment lost 6 bases and the V segment lost 4 bases, leaving 7 bases of the junction unmatched. Looked up from germline, CDR1 is SGHKS and CDR2 is YYEKEE (reference sequence). This CDR3 reads CASSLGTGGGDEKLFF. The CDR3 nucleotides are TGTGCCAGCAGCCTCGGGACAGGGGGCGGTGATGAAAAACTGTTTTTT.

V is TRBV7-6 and J is TRBJ2-3, with 8 positions matching TRBD2. V was clipped by 4 bases and J by 2 bases; unmatched bases: 8. CDR3 length equals 16 residues. The germline CDR1 and CDR2 sequences are SGHVS and FNYEAQ. The CDR3 loop is CASSYPAGENTDTQYF. In DNA, the CDR3 is TGTGCCAGCAGCTATCCAGCGGGGGAGAACACAGATACGCAGTATTTT.